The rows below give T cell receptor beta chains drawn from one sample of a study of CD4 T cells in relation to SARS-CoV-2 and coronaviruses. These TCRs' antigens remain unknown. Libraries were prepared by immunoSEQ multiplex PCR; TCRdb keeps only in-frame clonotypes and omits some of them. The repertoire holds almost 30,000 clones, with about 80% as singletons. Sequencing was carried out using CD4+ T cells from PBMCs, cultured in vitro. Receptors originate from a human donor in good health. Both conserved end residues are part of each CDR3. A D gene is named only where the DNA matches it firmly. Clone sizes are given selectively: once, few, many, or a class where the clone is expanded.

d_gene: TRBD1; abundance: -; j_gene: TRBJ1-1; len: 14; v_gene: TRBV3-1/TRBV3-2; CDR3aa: CASSPRGQDTEAFF; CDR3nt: TGTGCCAGCAGCCCCAGGGGGCAGGACACTGAAGCTTTCTTT
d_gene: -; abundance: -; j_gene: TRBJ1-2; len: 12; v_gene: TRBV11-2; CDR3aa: CASSHEGNGYTF; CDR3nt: TGTGCCAGCAGCCACGAGGGAAATGGCTACACCTTC
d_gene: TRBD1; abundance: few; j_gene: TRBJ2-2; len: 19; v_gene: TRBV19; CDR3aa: CASSISPGQGIPNTGELFF; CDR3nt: TGTGCCAGTAGTATATCCCCGGGACAGGGAATTCCGAACACCGGGGAGCTGTTTTTT
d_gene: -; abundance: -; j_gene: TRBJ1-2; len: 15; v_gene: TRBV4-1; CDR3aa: CASSQDRVTAYGYTF; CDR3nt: TGCGCCAGCAGCCAAGATCGGGTAACAGCTTATGGCTACACCTTC
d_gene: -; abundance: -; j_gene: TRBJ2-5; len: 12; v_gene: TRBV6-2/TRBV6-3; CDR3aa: CASSIGIGTQYF; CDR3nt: TGTGCCAGCAGCATAGGGATCGGGACCCAGTACTTC
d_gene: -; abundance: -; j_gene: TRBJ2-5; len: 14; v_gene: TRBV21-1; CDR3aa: CASSKKGAEETQYF; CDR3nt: TGTGCCAGCAGCAAAAAGGGGGCCGAAGAGACCCAGTACTTC
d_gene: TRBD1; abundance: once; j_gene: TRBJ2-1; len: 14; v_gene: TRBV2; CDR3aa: CASSDGTGVNEQFF; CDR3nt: TGTGCCAGCAGTGACGGGACAGGGGTCAATGAGCAGTTCTTC
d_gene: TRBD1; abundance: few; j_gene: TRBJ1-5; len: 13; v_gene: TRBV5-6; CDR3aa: CASSGTGGQPQHF; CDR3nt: TGTGCCAGCAGCGGGACAGGGGGTCAGCCCCAGCATTTT
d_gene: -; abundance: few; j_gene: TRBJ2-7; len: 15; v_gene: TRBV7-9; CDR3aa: CASSLAGTYSYEQYF; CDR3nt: TGTGCCAGCAGCCTCGCAGGGACTTACTCCTACGAGCAGTACTTC
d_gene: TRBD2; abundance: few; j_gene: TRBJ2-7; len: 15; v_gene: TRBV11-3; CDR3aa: CASSLGGGSAYEQYF; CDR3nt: TGTGCCAGCAGCTTAGGCGGCGGGAGCGCCTACGAGCAGTACTTC
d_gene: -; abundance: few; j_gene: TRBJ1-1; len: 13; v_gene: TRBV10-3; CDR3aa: CAIRPTRDTEAFF; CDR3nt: TGTGCCATCAGACCGACCCGAGACACTGAAGCTTTCTTT
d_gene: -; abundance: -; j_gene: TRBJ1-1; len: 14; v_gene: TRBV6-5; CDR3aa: CASSYDSRNTEAFF; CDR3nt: TGTGCCAGCAGTTACGACAGTCGGAACACTGAAGCTTTCTTT
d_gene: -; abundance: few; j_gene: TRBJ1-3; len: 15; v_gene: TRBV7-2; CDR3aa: CASSLLHLSGNTIYF; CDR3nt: TGTGCCAGCAGCTTATTACACCTCTCTGGAAACACCATATATTTT
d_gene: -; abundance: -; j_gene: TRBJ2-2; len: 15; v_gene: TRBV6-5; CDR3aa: CASSYYSRGTGELFF; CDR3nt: TGTGCCAGCAGTTACTATAGCCGGGGCACCGGGGAGCTGTTTTTT
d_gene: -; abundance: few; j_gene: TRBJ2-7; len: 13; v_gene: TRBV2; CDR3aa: CASKGIRYYEQYF; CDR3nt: TGTGCCAGCAAGGGAATCAGGTACTACGAGCAGTACTTC
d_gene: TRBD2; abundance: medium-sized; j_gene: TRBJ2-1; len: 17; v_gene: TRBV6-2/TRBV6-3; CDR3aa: CASSYSLLRGSYNEQFF; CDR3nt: TGTGCCAGCAGTTACTCCCTGTTGCGGGGGTCCTACAATGAGCAGTTCTTC
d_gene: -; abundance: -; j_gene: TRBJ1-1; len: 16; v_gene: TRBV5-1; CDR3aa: CASSLGGSSTNTEAFF; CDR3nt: TGCGCCAGCAGCTTGGGGGGTTCTTCAACTAACACTGAAGCTTTCTTT
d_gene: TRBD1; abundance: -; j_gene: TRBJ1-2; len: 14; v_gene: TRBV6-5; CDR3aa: CASSYKKTGTGYTF; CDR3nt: TGTGCCAGCAGTTACAAAAAGACAGGGACTGGCTACACCTTC
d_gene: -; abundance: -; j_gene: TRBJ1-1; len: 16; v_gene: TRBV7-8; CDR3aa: CASSFGGRDIDTEAFF; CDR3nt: TGTGCCAGCAGCTTTGGGGGGCGGGACATAGACACTGAAGCTTTCTTT
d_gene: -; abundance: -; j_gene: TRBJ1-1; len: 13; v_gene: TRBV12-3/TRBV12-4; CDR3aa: CASSLWQNTEAFF; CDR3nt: TGTGCCAGCAGTCTCTGGCAGAACACTGAAGCTTTCTTT
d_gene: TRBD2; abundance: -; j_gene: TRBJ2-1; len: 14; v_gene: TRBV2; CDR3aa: CASSGTSGINEQFF; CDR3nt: TGTGCCAGCAGCGGGACTAGCGGAATCAATGAGCAGTTCTTC
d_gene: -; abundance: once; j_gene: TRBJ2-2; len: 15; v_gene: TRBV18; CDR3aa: CASSPGTQNTGELFF; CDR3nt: TGTGCCAGCTCACCAGGGACACAGAACACCGGGGAGCTGTTTTTT
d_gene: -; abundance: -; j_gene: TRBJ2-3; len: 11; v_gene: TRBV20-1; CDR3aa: CSAIEGDTQYF; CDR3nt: TGCAGTGCTATAGAGGGAGATACGCAGTATTTT
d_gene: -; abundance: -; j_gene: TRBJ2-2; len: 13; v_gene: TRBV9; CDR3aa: CASSEKNTGELFF; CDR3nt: TGTGCCAGCAGCGAGAAGAACACCGGGGAGCTGTTTTTT
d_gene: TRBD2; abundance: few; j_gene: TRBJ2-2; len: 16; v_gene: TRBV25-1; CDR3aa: CASSESGLAGSGELFF; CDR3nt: TGTGCCAGCAGTGAATCAGGACTAGCGGGATCCGGGGAGCTGTTTTTT
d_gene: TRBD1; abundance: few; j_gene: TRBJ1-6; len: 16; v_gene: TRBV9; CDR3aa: CASSVESGQGGSPLHF; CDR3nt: TGTGCCAGCAGCGTAGAATCGGGACAGGGGGGCTCACCCCTCCACTTT
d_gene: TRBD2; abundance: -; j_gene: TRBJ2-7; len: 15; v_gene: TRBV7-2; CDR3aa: CASSLVGGSLLEQYF; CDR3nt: TGTGCCAGCAGCTTAGTTGGCGGGAGCCTTCTCGAGCAGTACTTC
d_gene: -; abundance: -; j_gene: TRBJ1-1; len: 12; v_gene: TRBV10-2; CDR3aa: CASSSGNTEAFF; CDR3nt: TGCGCCAGCAGTTCAGGGAACACTGAAGCTTTCTTT
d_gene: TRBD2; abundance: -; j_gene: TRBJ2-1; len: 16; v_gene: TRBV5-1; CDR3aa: CASSLEAGGLVDEQFF; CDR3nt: TGCGCCAGCAGCTTGGAAGCGGGAGGTCTCGTGGATGAGCAGTTCTTC
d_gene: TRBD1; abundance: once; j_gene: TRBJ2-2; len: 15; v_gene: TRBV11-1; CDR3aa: CASSSRDSWTGELFF; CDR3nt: TGTGCCAGCAGCTCCCGGGACAGTTGGACCGGGGAGCTGTTTTTT
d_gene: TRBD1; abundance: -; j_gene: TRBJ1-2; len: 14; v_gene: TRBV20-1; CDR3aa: CSASQGQGDYGYTF; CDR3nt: TGCAGTGCTAGTCAAGGACAGGGAGACTATGGCTACACCTTC
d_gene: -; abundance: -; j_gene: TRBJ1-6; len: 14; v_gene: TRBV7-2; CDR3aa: CASSSDRYQSTLHF; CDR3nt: TGTGCCAGCAGCTCAGACAGGTACCAAAGTACCCTCCACTTT
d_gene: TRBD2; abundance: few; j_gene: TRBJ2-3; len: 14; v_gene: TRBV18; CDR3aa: CASSLTSGTDTQYF; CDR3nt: TGTGCCAGCTCACTAACTAGCGGCACAGATACGCAGTATTTT
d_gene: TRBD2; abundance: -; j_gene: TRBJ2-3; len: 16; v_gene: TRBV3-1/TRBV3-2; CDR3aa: CASSQVRLAATDTQYF; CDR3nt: TGTGCCAGCAGCCAAGTTCGACTAGCGGCTACAGATACGCAGTATTTT
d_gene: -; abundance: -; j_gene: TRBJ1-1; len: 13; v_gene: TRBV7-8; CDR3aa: CASSAHPATEAFF; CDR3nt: TGTGCCAGCAGCGCTCACCCGGCCACTGAAGCTTTCTTT
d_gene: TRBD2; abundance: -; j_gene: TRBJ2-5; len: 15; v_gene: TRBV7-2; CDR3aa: CASSLEAGRWETQYF; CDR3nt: TGTGCCAGCAGCTTAGAAGCGGGAAGGTGGGAGACCCAGTACTTC
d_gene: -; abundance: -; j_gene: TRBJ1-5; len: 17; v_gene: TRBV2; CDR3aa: CASSESLGYWGNQPQHF; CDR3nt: TGTGCCAGCAGTGAAAGTCTCGGGTATTGGGGCAATCAGCCCCAGCATTTT
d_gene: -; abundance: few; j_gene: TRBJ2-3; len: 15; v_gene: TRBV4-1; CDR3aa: CASRNLGASTDTQYF; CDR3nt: TGCGCCAGCCGAAACTTAGGAGCTAGCACAGATACGCAGTATTTT
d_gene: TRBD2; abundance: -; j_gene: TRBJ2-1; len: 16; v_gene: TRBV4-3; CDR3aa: CASSRTLAGGYTEQFF; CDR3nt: TGCGCCAGCAGCCGCACCTTAGCGGGGGGCTACACTGAGCAGTTCTTC
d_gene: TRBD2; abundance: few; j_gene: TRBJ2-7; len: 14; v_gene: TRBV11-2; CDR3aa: CASLNIRGRGEQYF; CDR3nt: TGTGCCAGCTTGAACATACGAGGGAGGGGCGAGCAGTACTTC
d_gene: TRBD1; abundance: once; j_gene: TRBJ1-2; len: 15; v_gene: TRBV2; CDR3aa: CASSGQGAGNYGYTF; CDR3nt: TGTGCCAGCAGTGGACAGGGGGCTGGGAACTATGGCTACACCTTC
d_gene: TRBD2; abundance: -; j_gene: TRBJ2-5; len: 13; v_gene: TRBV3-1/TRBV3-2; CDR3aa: CASSHSGRETQYF; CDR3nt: TGTGCCAGCAGCCATAGCGGGAGGGAGACCCAGTACTTC
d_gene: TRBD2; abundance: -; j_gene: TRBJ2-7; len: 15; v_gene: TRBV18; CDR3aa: CASSSSGRDTYEQYF; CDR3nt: TGTGCCAGCTCATCAAGCGGGAGGGACACCTACGAGCAGTACTTC
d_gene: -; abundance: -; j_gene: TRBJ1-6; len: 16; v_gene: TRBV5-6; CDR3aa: CASSSGWGRTNSPLHF; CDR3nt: TGTGCCAGCAGCTCTGGATGGGGGCGCACTAATTCACCCCTCCACTTT
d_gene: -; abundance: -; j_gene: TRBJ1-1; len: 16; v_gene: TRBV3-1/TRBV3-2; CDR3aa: CASSPGWDFRGTEAFF; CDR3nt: TGTGCCAGCAGCCCAGGGTGGGACTTCCGGGGAACTGAAGCTTTCTTT
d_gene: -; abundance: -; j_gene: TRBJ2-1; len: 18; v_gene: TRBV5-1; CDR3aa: CASSLGSSRDRMGNEQFF; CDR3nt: TGCGCCAGCAGCTTGGGGTCATCAAGGGACCGGATGGGCAATGAGCAGTTCTTC
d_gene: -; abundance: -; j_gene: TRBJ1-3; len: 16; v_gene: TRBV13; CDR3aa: CASSPRGWGSGNTIYF; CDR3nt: TGTGCCAGCAGCCCTAGGGGTTGGGGCTCTGGAAACACCATATATTTT
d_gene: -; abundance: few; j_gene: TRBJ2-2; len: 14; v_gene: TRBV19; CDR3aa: CASSSGHHTGELFF; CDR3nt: TGTGCCAGTAGTTCGGGACACCACACCGGGGAGCTGTTTTTT
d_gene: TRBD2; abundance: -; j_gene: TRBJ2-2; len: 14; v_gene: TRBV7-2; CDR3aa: CASSLTSGSGELFF; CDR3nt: TGTGCCAGCAGCCTGACTAGCGGGTCCGGGGAGCTGTTTTTT
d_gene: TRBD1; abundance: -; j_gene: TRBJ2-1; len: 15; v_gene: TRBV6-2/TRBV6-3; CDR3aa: CASSSAGTGDNEQFF; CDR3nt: TGTGCCAGCAGTTCGGCCGGGACAGGGGACAATGAGCAGTTCTTC
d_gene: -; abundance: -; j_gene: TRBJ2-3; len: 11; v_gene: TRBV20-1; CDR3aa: CSGGGTDTQYF; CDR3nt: TGCAGTGGCGGGGGCACAGATACGCAGTATTTT
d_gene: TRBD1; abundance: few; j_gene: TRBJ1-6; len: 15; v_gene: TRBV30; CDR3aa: CAWKTGTGYNSPLHF; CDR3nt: TGTGCCTGGAAAACCGGGACAGGGTATAATTCACCCCTCCACTTT
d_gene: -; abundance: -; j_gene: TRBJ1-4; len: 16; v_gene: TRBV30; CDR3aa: CAWSGPLTGPNEKLFF; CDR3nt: TGTGCCTGGAGTGGACCTCTGACAGGTCCTAATGAAAAACTGTTTTTT
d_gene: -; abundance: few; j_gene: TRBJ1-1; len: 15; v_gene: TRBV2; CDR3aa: CASSPRPGVNTEAFF; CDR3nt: TGTGCCAGCAGTCCACGTCCAGGGGTGAACACTGAAGCTTTCTTT
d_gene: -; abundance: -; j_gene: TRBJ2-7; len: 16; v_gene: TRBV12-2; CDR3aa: CASRLAEDRGSYEQYF; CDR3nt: TGTGCAAGTCGCTTAGCGGAAGACAGGGGTTCCTACGAGCAGTACTTC
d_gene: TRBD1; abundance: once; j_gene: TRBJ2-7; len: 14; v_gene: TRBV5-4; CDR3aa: CASTTGTGGYEQYF; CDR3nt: TGTGCCAGCACAACCGGGACAGGGGGCTACGAGCAGTACTTC
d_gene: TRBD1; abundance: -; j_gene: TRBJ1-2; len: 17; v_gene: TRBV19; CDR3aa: CASSIDLLEGGGYGYTF; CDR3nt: TGTGCCAGTAGTATAGATCTATTGGAAGGGGGCGGCTATGGCTACACCTTC
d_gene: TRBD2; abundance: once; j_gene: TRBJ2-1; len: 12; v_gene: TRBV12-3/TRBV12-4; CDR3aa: CASSFGGFEQFF; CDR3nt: TGTGCCAGCAGTTTCGGGGGGTTTGAGCAGTTCTTC
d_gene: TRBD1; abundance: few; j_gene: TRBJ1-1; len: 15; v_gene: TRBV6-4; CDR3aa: CASSPTTGRNTEAFF; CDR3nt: TGTGCCAGCAGTCCAACGACAGGGCGGAACACTGAAGCTTTCTTT
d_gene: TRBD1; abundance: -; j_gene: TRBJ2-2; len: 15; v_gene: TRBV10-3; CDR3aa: CAITEGTGATGELFF; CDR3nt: TGTGCCATCACGGAAGGGACAGGGGCCACCGGGGAGCTGTTTTTT